One T cell receptor (beta chain) is described in this entry. Only in-frame clones appear in the TCRdb table, and some are missing; sequencing was by immunoSEQ multiplex PCR. The repertoire holds 100,000 or so clones, with 80% to 90% as singletons. CDR1 and CDR2 from the germline V gene are MGHRA and YSYEKL. V was clipped by 4 bases and J by 5 bases, with 17 bases between them. The length of the CDR3 is 16 residues. Participants reported their clinical history, and cohort assignment relied on those reports. Recovered participants had two consecutive negative NP/OP PCR tests, healthcare professional clearance, or symptom resolution. This sample was included in a study of blood T cell repertoires in COVID-19. Overall study context: PBMCs, B-cell-depleted T cells, or T cells provided the cDNA or gDNA that made up the material.

Sequenced: PBMCs or T cells enriched from blood (not recorded which). This clonotype was sampled from a woman between 45 and 60 years old who had recovered from COVID-19. This chain links TRBV4-1 with TRBJ1-4; possible D gene TRBD1, 6 bases. The CDR3 nucleotides read TGCGCCAGCAGCCGGGCCCCAGGGGAGGGGAATGAAAAACTGTTTTTT. Its protein product is CASSRAPGEGNEKLFF.